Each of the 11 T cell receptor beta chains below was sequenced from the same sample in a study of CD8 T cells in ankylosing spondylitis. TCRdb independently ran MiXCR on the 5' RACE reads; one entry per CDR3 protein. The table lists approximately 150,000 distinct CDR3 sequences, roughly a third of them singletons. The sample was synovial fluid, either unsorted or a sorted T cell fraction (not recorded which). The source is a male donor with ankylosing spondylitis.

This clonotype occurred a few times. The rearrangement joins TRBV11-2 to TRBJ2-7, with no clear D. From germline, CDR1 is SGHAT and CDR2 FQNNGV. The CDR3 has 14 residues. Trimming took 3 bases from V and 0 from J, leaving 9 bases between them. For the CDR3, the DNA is TGTGCCAGCAGCTTGTCGGGCCCCTCCTACGAGCAGTACTTC. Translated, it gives CASSLSGPSYEQYF.

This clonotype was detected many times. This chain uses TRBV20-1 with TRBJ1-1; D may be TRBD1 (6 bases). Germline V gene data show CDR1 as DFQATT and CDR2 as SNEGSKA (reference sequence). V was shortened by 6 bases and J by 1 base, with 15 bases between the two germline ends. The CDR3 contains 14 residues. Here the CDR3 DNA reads TGCAGTGCCTCTGGGGGGCTCGGGAACACTGAAGCTTTCTTT. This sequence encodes CSASGGLGNTEAFF.

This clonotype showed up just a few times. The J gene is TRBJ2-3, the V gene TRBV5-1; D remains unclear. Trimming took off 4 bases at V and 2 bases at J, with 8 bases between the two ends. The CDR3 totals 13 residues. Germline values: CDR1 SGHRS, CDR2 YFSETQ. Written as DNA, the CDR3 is TGCGCCAGCAGCCCCCCGGTCACAGATACGCAGTATTTT. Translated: CASSPPVTDTQYF.

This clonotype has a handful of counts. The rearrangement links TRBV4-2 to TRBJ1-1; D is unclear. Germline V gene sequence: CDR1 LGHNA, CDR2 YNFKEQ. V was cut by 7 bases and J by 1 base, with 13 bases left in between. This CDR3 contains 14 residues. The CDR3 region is CASMQADRNTEAFF. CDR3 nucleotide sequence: TGTGCCAGCATGCAGGCCGATAGGAACACTGAAGCTTTCTTT.

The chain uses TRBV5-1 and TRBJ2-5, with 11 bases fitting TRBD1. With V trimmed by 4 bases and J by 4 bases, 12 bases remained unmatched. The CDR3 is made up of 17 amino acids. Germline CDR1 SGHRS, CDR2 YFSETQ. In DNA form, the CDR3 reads TGCGCCAGCAGCGCTGGGACAGGGGGGGAGATGCGAGAGACCCAGTACTTC. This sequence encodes CASSAGTGGEMRETQYF.

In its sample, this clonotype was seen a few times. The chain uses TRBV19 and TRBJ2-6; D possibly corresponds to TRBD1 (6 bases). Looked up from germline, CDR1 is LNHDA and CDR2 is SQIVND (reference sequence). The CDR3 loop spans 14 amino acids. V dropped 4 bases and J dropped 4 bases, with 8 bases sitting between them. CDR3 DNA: TGTGCCAGTAGTACAGGGGCCGGGGCCAACGTCCTGACTTTC. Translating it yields CASSTGAGANVLTF.

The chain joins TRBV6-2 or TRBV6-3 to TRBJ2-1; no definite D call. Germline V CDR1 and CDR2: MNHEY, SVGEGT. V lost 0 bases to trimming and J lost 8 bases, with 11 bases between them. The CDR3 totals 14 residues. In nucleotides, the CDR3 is TGTGCCAGCAGTTACTCAGCCCCGTGGGATGAGCAGTTCTTC. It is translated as CASSYSAPWDEQFF.

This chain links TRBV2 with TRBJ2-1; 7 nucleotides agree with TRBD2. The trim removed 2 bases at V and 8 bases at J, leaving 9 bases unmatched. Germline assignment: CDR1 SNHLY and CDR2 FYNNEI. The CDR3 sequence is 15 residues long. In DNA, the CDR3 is TGTGCCAGCAGTGAATGGACTAGTATGGGTGATGAGCAGTTCTTC. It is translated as CASSEWTSMGDEQFF. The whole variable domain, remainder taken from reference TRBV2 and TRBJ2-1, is EPEVTQTPSHQVTQMGQEVILRCVPISNHLYFYWYRQILGQKVEFLVSFYNNEISEKSEIFDDQFSVERPDGSNFTLKIRSTKLEDSAMYFCASSEWTSMGDEQFFGPGTRLTVL.

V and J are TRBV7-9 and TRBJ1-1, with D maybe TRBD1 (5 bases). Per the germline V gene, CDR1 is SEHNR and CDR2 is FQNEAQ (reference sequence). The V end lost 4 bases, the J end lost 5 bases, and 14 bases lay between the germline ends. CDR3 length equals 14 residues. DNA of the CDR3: TGTGCCAGCAGCTCGGCGTGGGGGAGGACTGAAGCTTTCTTT. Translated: CASSSAWGRTEAFF.

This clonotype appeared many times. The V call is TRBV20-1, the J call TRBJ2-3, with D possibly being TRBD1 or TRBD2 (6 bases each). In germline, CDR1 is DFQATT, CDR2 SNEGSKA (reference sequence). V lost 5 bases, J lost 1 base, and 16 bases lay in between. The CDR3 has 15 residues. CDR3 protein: CSAQRGVEGTDTQYF. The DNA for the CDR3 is TGCAGTGCTCAGAGGGGGGTCGAAGGCACAGATACGCAGTATTTT.

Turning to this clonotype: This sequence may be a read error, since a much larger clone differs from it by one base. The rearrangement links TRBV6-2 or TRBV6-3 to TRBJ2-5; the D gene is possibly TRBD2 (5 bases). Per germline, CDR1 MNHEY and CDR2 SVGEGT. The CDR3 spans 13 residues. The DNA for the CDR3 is TGTGCCAGCTGTTACATGGGAGAGGAGACCCAGTACTTC. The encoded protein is CASCYMGEETQYF.